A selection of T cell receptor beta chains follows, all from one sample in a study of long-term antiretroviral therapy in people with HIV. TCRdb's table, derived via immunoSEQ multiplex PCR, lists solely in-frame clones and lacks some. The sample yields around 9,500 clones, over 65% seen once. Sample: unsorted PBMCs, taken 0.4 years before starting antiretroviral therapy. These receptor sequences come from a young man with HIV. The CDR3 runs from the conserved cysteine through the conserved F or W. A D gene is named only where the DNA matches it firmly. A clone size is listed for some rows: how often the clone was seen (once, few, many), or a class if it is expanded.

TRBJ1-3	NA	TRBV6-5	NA	CASSYSIGDSGNTIYF	TGTGCCAGCAGTTACTCGATAGGGGACTCTGGAAACACCATATATTTT
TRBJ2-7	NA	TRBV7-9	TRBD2	CASSPSGGSYEQYF	TGTGCCAGCAGCCCTTCGGGGGGATCCTACGAGCAGTACTTC
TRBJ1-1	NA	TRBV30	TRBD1	CAWSQGVWTEAFF	TGTGCCTGGAGTCAGGGGGTGTGGACTGAAGCTTTCTTT
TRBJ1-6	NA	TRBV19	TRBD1	CASSRETGADNSPLHF	TGTGCCAGTAGTAGAGAGACAGGGGCTGATAATTCACCCCTCCACTTT
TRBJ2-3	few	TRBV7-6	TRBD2	CASSISNLAAITDTQYF	TGTGCCAGCAGCATAAGTAACCTAGCGGCGATCACAGATACGCAGTATTTT
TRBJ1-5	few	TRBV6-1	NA	CASSEAKFQPQHF	TGTGCCAGCAGTGAAGCAAAATTTCAGCCCCAGCATTTT
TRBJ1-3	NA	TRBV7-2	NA	CASSPSVVNSGNTIYF	TGTGCCAGCAGCCCTAGTGTTGTGAACTCTGGAAACACCATATATTTT
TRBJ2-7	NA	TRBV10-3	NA	CAISVGVEQYF	TGTGCCATCAGTGTAGGGGTCGAGCAGTACTTC
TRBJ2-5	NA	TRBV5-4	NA	CASRADSSETQYF	TGTGCCAGCAGGGCCGACAGCTCAGAGACCCAGTACTTC
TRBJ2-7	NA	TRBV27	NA	CASSLSSRGTSEQYF	TGTGCCAGCAGTTTAAGCTCCAGGGGGACTAGTGAGCAGTACTTC
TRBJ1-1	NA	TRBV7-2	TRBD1	CASSSVQTGATEAFF	TGTGCCAGCAGCTCCGTACAGACAGGGGCCACTGAAGCTTTCTTT
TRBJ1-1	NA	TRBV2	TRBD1	CASRRDREAFF	TGTGCCAGCAGACGGGACAGAGAAGCTTTCTTT
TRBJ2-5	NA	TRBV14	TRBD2	CASSHHLGLAGGRQETQYF	TGTGCCAGCAGCCACCATTTGGGGCTAGCGGGGGGACGTCAAGAGACCCAGTACTTC
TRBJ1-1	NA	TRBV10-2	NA	CASSELGAGNTEAFF	TGCGCCAGCAGTGAGTTAGGGGCAGGGAACACTGAAGCTTTCTTT
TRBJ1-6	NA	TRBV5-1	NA	CASSLVGIGYNSPLHF	TGCGCCAGCAGCTTGGTGGGGATAGGTTATAATTCACCCCTCCACTTT